This T cell receptor beta chain derives from a study of T cells after yellow fever vaccination (dated by TCRdb to the late 2010s). Looking at the study overall: Libraries from fractions with low cell numbers were prepared with the SMART-Seq v4 Ultra Low Input RNA kit. The cohort comprised two healthy male donors, one aged 18 to 29 and one aged 30 to 40 years. Blood was drawn at multiple timepoints before and after primary and secondary immunization, with bulk PBMC replicates and cell subsets isolated. To follow T-cell clones before and after primary and booster YFV17D yellow fever vaccination, bulk TCR alpha and beta repertoires were sequenced over time. Beyond this particular receptor, the publication reports: A small fraction of clonotypes appeared in both the CD4 and CD8 compartments, likely as a result of convergent recombination. The study included only a couple of donors, which limits how far the findings can be generalized. FACS-sorted repertoires could contain abundant contaminating clonotypes from the bulk population, so computational filtering was required. Compared with the primary T-cell response, the secondary T-cell response was weaker but faster, peaking on day 5 rather than day 15. After the booster, most clones that had expanded after primary vaccination were detected again (approximately 95% of CD4 and over 75% of CD8), suggesting broad maintenance of memory.

The CDR3, from cysteine to phenylalanine, totals 16 residues. The only DNA kept is the CDR3, 48 bases in frame from the first base. CDR1 SGHAT and CDR2 FQNNGV are derived from the germline V gene. After removal of 6 bases from V and 4 bases from J, the junction retains 9 bases not matched to a gene. The sample's treatment or condition label, in plain terms: live attenuated yellow fever vaccine strain. A standard Ficoll-Paque protocol was used to isolate PBMCs from peripheral blood. Dynabeads CD4 and CD8 positive selection kits were used to isolate CD4 and CD8 T-cell fractions. TriZol was used to extract RNA from bulk PBMCs, CD4 and CD8 fractions, and dextramer-positive and dextramer-negative fractions. This clonotype has ten or more counts. Its binding antigen is unknown. No base quality information exists; no much larger clone differs at one position. For sequencing, an Illumina NovaSeq 6000 was employed. TCR cDNA was synthesized by 5'RACE template switching, which introduced a universal primer site and unique molecular identifiers. Priming of cDNA synthesis was performed from both the TCR alpha and TCR beta constant segments. Two PCR steps were used to amplify libraries, with sample barcodes and sequencing adapters being added in the second step. Sequencing of libraries was performed on Illumina HiSeq 2500 (2x100 bp) or NovaSeq (2x150 bp). Regarding the original processing steps: Demultiplexing of reads and collapsing into UMI consensus sequences were performed with MIGEC, and V(D)J alignment was carried out with MiXCR. Using edgeR on replicate PBMC samples, clonotypes were called vaccine-responding if FDR was below 0.01 and the log2 fold change was above 5 up to day 15. CD4 or CD8 identity was assigned to each bulk clonotype according to whether the clonotype was present at higher abundance in the sequenced CD4 repertoire or the sequenced CD8 repertoire. TCRdb applied fastp at Q25 and MiXCR to the public reads, then kept only in-frame beta chains. Entries that share a CDR3 protein sequence are merged under the most common genes and DNA. TCRdb, not the authors, supplied the V and J calls. This sample gives about 340,000 distinct CDR3 sequences in total; around 13% of them show up just once. The top ten clonotypes cover 3.2% of the sample.

The receptor was derived from a man aged 18 to 30 who received the YFV17D yellow fever vaccine. Recombination linked TRBV11-2 to TRBJ2-2; a stretch of 9 junction bases matches TRBD1. The sequences come from CD4+ T cells sorted from PBMCs, collected 15 days after the yellow fever booster vaccination. The DNA sequence is given as TGTGCCAGCAGTCACCCCAGGACAGGGGTCACCGGGGAGCTGTTTTTT. Its protein is CASSHPRTGVTGELFF.